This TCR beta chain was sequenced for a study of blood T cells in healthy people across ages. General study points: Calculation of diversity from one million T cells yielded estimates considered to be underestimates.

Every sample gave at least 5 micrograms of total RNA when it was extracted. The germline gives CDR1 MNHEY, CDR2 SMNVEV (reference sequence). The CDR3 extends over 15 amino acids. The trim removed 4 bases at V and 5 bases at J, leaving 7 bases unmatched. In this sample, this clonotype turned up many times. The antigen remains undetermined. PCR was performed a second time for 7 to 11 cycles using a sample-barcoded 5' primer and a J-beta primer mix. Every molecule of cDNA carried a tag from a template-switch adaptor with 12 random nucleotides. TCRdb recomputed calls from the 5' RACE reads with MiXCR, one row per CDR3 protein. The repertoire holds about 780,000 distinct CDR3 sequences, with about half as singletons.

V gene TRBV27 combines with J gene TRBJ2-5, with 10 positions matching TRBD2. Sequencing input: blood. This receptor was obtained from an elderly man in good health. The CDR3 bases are TGTGCCAGCAGTTCGTCTAGCGGGAGATCCGAGACCCAGTACTTC. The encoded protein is CASSSSSGRSETQYF.